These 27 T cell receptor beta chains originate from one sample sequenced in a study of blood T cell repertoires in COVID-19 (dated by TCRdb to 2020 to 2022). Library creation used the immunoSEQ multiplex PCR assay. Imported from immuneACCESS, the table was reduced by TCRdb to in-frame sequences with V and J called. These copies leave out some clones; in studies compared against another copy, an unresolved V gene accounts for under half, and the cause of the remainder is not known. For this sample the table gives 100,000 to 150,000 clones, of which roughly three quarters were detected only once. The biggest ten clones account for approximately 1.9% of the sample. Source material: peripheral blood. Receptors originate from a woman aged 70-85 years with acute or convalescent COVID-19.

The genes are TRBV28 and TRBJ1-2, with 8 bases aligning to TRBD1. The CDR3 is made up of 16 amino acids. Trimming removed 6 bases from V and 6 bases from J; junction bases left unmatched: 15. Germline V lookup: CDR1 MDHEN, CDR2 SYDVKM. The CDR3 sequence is CASSSTGTGVNHGYTF. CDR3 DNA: TGTGCCAGCAGCTCTACCGGGACAGGAGTTAATCATGGCTACACCTTC.

For the CDR3, the DNA is TGTGCCAGCAAGGCACAGGAAGCCTACGAGCAGTACTTC. Amino acids: CASKAQEAYEQYF. The chain recombines TRBV6-6 with TRBJ2-7; D is possibly TRBD1 (5 bases). Trimming cost V 7 bases and J 2 bases, with 12 bases left between them. Germline-derived CDR1 and CDR2 are MNHNY and SVGAGI (reference sequence). This CDR3 has 13 residues.

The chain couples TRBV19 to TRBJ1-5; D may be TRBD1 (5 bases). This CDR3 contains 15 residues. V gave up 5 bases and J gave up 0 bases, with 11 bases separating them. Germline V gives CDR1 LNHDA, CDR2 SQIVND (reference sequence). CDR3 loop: CASSPDITSNQPQHF. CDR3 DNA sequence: TGTGCCAGTAGTCCGGACATAACTAGCAATCAGCCCCAGCATTTT.

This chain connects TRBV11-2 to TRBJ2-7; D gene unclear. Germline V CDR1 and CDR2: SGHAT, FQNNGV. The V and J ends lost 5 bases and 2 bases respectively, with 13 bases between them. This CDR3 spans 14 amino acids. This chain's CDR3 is CASSVRLIPYEQYF. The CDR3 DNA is TGTGCCAGCAGCGTACGACTCATACCCTACGAGCAGTACTTC.

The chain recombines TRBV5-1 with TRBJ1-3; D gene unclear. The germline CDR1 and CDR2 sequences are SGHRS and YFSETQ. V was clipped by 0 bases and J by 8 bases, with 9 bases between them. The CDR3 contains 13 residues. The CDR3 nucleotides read TGCGCCAGCAGCTTGGGGTCCGGTGACACCATATATTTT. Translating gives CASSLGSGDTIYF.

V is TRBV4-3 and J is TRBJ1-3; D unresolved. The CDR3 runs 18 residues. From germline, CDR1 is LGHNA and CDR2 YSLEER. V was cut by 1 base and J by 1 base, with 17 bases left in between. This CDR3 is CASSQGPPGEGSGNTIYF. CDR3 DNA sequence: TGCGCCAGCAGCCAAGGCCCCCCGGGAGAGGGATCTGGAAACACCATATATTTT.

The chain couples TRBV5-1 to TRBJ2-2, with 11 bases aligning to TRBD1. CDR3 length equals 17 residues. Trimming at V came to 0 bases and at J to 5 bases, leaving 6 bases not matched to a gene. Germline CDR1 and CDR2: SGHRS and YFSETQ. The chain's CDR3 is CASSLDGTGGLTGELFF. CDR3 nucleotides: TGCGCCAGCAGCTTGGACGGGACAGGGGGTTTGACCGGGGAGCTGTTTTTT.

As DNA, the CDR3 is TGTGCCAGCAGGGCTAGAAATCGGCTCACAGATACGCAGTATTTT. This sequence encodes CASRARNRLTDTQYF. The rearrangement links TRBV7-2 to TRBJ2-3; D is unclear. The CDR3 is 15 amino acids. Looked up from germline, CDR1 is SGHTA and CDR2 is FQGNSA. Deletions cut 6 bases from V and 2 bases from J, with 15 bases between.

In nucleotides, the CDR3 is TGTGCCAGCAGTGGGCAGGGTTTCTCCTACGAGCAGTACTTC. It codes for CASSGQGFSYEQYF. The chain links TRBV2 to TRBJ2-7, with D possibly matching TRBD1 (5 bases). Germline V gene data show CDR1 as SNHLY and CDR2 as FYNNEI. The CDR3 runs to 14 residues. Trimming stripped 4 bases from V and 0 bases from J, with 10 bases between.

CDR3 nucleotide sequence: TGTGCCAGCAGTTACTCCGGGGTGGATCAGCCCCAGCATTTT. Its protein is CASSYSGVDQPQHF. This chain joins TRBV6-5 and TRBJ1-5; D ambiguous. CDR3 length: 14 residues. V was clipped by 0 bases and J by 5 bases, with 8 bases between them. Germline V gene sequence: CDR1 MNHEY, CDR2 SVGAGI.

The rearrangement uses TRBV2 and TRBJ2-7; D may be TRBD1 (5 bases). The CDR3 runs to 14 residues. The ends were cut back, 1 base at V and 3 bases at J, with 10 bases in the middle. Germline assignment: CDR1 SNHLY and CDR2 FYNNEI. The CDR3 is CASSEVVGDYEQYF. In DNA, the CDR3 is TGTGCCAGCAGTGAAGTGGTAGGGGACTACGAGCAGTACTTC.

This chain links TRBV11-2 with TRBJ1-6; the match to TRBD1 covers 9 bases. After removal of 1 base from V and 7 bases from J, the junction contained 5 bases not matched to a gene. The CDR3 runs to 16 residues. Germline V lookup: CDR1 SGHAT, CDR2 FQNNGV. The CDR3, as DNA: TGTGCCAGCAGCTTAGCCGGGACAGGGATCAATTCACCCCTCCACTTT. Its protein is CASSLAGTGINSPLHF.

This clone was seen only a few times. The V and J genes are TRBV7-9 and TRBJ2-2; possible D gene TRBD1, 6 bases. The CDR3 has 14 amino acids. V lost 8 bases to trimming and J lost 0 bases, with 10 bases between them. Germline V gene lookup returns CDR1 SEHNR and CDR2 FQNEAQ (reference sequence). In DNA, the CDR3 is TGTGCCAGCCCAAGACAGGCGAACACCGGGGAGCTGTTTTTT. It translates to CASPRQANTGELFF.

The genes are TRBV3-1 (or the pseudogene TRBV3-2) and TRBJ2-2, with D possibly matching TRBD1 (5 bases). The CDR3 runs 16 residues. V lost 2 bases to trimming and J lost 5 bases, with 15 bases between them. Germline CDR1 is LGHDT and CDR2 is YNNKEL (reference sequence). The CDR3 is CASSQITPRGTGELFF. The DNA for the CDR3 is TGTGCCAGCAGCCAAATAACGCCAAGGGGTACCGGGGAGCTGTTTTTT.

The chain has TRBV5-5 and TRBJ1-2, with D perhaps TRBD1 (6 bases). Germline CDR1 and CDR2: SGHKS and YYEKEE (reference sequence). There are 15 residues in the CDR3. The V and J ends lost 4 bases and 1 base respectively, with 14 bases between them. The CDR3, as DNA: TGTGCCAGCAGCCCGGACAGTGAGCTTAACTATGGCTACACCTTC. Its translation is CASSPDSELNYGYTF.

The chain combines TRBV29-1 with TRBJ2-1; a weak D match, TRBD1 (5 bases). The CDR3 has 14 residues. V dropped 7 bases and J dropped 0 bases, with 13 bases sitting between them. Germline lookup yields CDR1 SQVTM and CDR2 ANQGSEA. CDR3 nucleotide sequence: TGCAGCGGAAACAGACAGAGCTCCTACAATGAGCAGTTCTTC. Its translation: CSGNRQSSYNEQFF.

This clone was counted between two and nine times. This CDR3 reads CASSPLAGNEQYF. DNA for the CDR3: TGTGCCAGCAGCCCCTTAGCGGGAAACGAGCAGTACTTC. The chain recombines TRBV3-1 (or the pseudogene TRBV3-2) with TRBJ2-7; 8 bases are shared with TRBD2. The CDR3 spans 13 residues. J lost 5 bases, V lost 4 bases, and 4 bases had no gene match. Germline CDR1 is LGHDT and CDR2 is YNNKEL (reference sequence).

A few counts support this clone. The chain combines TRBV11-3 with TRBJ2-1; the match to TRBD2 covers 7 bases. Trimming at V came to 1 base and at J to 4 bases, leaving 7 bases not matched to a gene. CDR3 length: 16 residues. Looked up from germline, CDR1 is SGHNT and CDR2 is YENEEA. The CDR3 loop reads CASSLGAGSHYNEQFF. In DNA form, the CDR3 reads TGTGCCAGCAGCTTAGGAGCGGGGTCCCATTACAATGAGCAGTTCTTC. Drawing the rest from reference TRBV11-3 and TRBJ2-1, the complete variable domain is EAGVVQSPRYKIIEKKQPVAFWCNPISGHNTLYWYLQNLGQGPELLIRYENEEAVDDSQLPKDRFSAERLKGVDSTLKIQPAELGDSAVYLCASSLGAGSHYNEQFFGPGTRLTVL.

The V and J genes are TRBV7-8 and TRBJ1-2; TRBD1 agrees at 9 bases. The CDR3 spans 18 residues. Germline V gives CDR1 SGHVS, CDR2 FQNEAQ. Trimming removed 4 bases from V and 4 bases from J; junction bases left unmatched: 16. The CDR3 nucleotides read TGTGCCAGCAGCTCGAGCTTAAACCTACCGACAGGGGGCTATGGCTACACCTTC. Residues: CASSSSLNLPTGGYGYTF.

The CDR3 bases are TGTGCCAGTAGTTTACTAGCGGCCTCCTACAATGAGCAGTTCTTC. Its translation is CASSLLAASYNEQFF. The chain has TRBV19 and TRBJ2-1, with 8 bases that match TRBD2. J gave up 0 bases and V 5 bases, and 3 bases lay outside the gene matches. CDR3 size: 15 residues. CDR1 and CDR2 from the germline V gene are LNHDA and SQIVND (reference sequence).

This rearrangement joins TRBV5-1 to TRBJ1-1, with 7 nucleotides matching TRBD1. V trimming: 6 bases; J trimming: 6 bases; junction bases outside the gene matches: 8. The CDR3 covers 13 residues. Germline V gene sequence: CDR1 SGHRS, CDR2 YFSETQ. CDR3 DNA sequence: TGCGCCAGCAAAGCCGATAGGGGGCCTGAAGCTTTCTTT. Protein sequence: CASKADRGPEAFF.

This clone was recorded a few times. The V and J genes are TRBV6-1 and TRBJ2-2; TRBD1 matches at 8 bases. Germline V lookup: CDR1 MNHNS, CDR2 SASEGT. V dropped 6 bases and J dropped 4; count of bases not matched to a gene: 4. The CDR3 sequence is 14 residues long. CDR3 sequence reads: CASRHGQGTGELFF. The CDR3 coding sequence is TGTGCCAGCAGGCACGGACAGGGCACCGGGGAGCTGTTTTTT.

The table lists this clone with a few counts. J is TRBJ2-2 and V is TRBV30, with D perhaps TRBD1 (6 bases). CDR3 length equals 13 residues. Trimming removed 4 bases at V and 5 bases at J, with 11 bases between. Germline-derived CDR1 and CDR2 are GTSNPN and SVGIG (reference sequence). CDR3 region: CAWTFRGTGELFF. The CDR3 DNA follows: TGTGCCTGGACTTTTAGGGGGACCGGGGAGCTGTTTTTT.

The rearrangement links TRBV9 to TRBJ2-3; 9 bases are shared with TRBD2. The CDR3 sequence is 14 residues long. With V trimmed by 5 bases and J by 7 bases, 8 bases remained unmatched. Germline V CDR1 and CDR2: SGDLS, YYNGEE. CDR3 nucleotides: TGTGCCAGCAGTTATAGCGGGAGTCCAAATACGCAGTATTTT. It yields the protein CASSYSGSPNTQYF.

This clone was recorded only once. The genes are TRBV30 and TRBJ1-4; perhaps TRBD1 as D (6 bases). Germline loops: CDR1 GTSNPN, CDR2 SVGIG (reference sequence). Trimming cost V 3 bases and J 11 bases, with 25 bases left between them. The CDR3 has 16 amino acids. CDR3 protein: CAWSPKPGQALQKLFF. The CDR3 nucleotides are TGTGCCTGGAGCCCAAAACCGGGACAAGCCCTCCAGAAACTGTTTTTT.

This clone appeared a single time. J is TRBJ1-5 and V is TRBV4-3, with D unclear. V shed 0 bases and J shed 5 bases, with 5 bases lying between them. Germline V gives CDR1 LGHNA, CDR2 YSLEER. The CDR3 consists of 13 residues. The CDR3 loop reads CASSQDLDQPQHF. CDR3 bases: TGCGCCAGCAGCCAAGATTTAGATCAGCCCCAGCATTTT.

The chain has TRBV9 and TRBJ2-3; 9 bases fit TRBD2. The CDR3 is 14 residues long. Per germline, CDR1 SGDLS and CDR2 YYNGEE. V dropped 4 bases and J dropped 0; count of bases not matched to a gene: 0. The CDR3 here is CASSLAGSTDTQYF. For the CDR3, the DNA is TGTGCCAGCAGCCTAGCGGGGAGCACAGATACGCAGTATTTT.